Below are 17 T cell receptor beta chains sequenced from a single sample in a study of blood T cell repertoires in COVID-19. Sequenced by immunoSEQ multiplex PCR; TCRdb stores in-frame clones only, minus some. The sample has around 160,000 clones; under 90% are singletons. The sample was peripheral blood. These receptors originate from a human donor in a cohort sampled during active COVID-19.

The V and J genes are TRBV4-1 and TRBJ1-1; 7 bases are a match to TRBD1. Trimming removed 0 bases from V and 0 bases from J; junction bases left unmatched: 10. This CDR3 comprises 18 residues. CDR1 is MGHRA and CDR2 is YSYEKL in the germline V gene. DNA of the CDR3: TGCGCCAGCAGCCAAGAAGGTAGGGGCAGGGGGATGAACACTGAAGCTTTCTTT. The encoded protein is CASSQEGRGRGMNTEAFF.

Ten or more counts support this clone. CDR3 in amino acids: CASSPGRPNSGNTIYF. Written as DNA, the CDR3 is TGTGCCAGCAGCCCAGGCAGACCAAACTCTGGAAACACCATATATTTT. V usage is TRBV3-1 (or the pseudogene TRBV3-2) and J usage is TRBJ1-3; D not certain. Per the germline V gene, CDR1 is LGHDT and CDR2 is YNNKEL (reference sequence). The ends were cut back, 4 bases at V and 0 bases at J, with 13 bases in the middle. The CDR3 length is 16 residues.

This clone was seen a few times. The chain uses TRBV19 and TRBJ1-6; D is uncertain. This CDR3 is built from 14 residues. The germline gives CDR1 LNHDA, CDR2 SQIVND (reference sequence). V was clipped by 2 bases and J by 9 bases, with 11 bases between them. In nucleotides, the CDR3 is TGTGCCAGTAGTATATCGCTCAGGTTTTCACCCCTCCACTTT. Encoded protein: CASSISLRFSPLHF.

This clone was observed a handful of times. This sequence joins TRBV13 and TRBJ1-1, with a possible D match to TRBD1 (5 bases). Germline V gene sequence: CDR1 PRHDT, CDR2 FYEKMQ (reference sequence). This CDR3 comprises 13 residues. V lost 5 bases, J lost 7 bases, and 14 bases lay in between. CDR3 loop: CASSTQGIGEAFF. The CDR3 coding sequence is TGTGCCAGCAGCACGCAGGGAATCGGTGAAGCTTTCTTT.

CDR3 coding DNA: TGTGCCTGGAGTGTGGGAGGGGTTGCCGGGGAGCTGTTTTTT. Protein sequence: CAWSVGGVAGELFF. The V call is TRBV30, the J call TRBJ2-2, with 7 bases aligning to TRBD2. There are 14 residues in the CDR3. Unmatched junction bases numbered 4, after V lost 0 bases and J lost 6 bases. The germline gives CDR1 GTSNPN, CDR2 SVGIG (reference sequence).

The rearrangement links TRBV5-5 to TRBJ1-4; the D gene is possibly TRBD1 (5 bases). CDR1 and CDR2 from the germline V gene are SGHKS and YYEKEE (reference sequence). V dropped 3 bases and J dropped 4 bases, with 13 bases sitting between them. This CDR3 spans 15 amino acids. The CDR3 reads CASSSTARGNEKLFF. CDR3 nucleotide sequence: TGTGCCAGCAGCTCGACCGCAAGGGGTAATGAAAAACTGTTTTTT.

The J gene is TRBJ2-5, the V gene TRBV13; D possibly corresponds to TRBD1 (7 bases). The CDR3 is 15 amino acids. Germline CDR1 and CDR2: PRHDT and FYEKMQ (reference sequence). Between the trimmed V and J ends, which lost 5 bases and 1 base, there was a span of 14 bases. This chain's CDR3 is CASSPRGTAQETQYF. The CDR3 bases are TGTGCCAGCAGCCCACGCGGGACAGCCCAAGAGACCCAGTACTTC.

V is TRBV25-1 and J is TRBJ1-6; D may be TRBD1 (5 bases). The V end lost 3 bases, the J end lost 7 bases, and 10 bases lay between the germline ends. The germline V gene encodes CDR1 MGHDK and CDR2 SYGVNS. The length of the CDR3 is 14 residues. In DNA form, the CDR3 reads TGTGCCAGCAGTGACCCCAGGGCGAATTCACCCCTCCACTTT. It yields the protein CASSDPRANSPLHF.

This chain joins TRBV11-2 and TRBJ2-7, with D maybe TRBD2 (6 bases). V dropped 7 bases and J dropped 1 base, with 11 bases sitting between them. The CDR3 covers 13 residues. The germline V gene encodes CDR1 SGHAT and CDR2 FQNNGV. The CDR3 spells CASKRGVSYEQYF. Written as DNA, the CDR3 is TGTGCCAGCAAACGCGGGGTTTCCTACGAGCAGTACTTC. The whole variable domain, remainder taken from reference TRBV11-2 and TRBJ2-7, is EAGVAQSPRYKIIEKRQSVAFWCNPISGHATLYWYQQILGQGPKLLIQFQNNGVVDDSQLPKDRFSAERLKGVDSTLKIQPAKLEDSAVYLCASKRGVSYEQYFGPGTRLTVT.

CDR3 sequence: CASSWEKETQYF. The CDR3 DNA reads TGTGCCAGTAGTTGGGAGAAAGAGACCCAGTACTTC. This rearrangement joins TRBV19 to TRBJ2-5; a weak D match, TRBD2 (5 bases). The CDR3 has 12 residues. V was pared by 5 bases and J by 3 bases, with 7 bases between. The germline V gene has CDR1 LNHDA and CDR2 SQIVND (reference sequence).

The rearrangement links TRBV7-2 to TRBJ2-5; possibly TRBD2 for D (6 bases). V dropped 4 bases and J dropped 4 bases, with 13 bases sitting between them. Germline lookup yields CDR1 SGHTA and CDR2 FQGNSA. The CDR3 is made up of 14 amino acids. Here the CDR3 DNA reads TGTGCCAGCAGCTCATCTGGGGGGAGAGAGACCCAGTACTTC. Residues: CASSSSGGRETQYF.

This sequence joins TRBV7-2 and TRBJ2-7, with 10 bases fitting TRBD2. Per germline, CDR1 SGHTA and CDR2 FQGNSA. V dropped 4 bases and J dropped 2; count of bases not matched to a gene: 8. The CDR3 totals 16 residues. The CDR3 here is CASSWGTSGVTYEQYF. The CDR3 nucleotides read TGTGCCAGCAGCTGGGGAACTAGCGGGGTTACCTACGAGCAGTACTTC.

This chain links TRBV6-2 or TRBV6-3 with TRBJ2-7, with 11 bases matching TRBD1. The CDR3 is made up of 15 amino acids. V gave up 6 bases and J gave up 5 bases; unmatched junction bases: 9. Germline-derived CDR1 and CDR2 are MNHEY and SVGEGT. CDR3 sequence: CASSRLRDRGDEQYF. The DNA for the CDR3 is TGTGCCAGCAGCCGGCTCCGGGACAGGGGGGACGAGCAGTACTTC.

This clone was counted once. This chain links TRBV28 with TRBJ1-5, with a possible D match to TRBD1 (5 bases). V was pared by 7 bases and J by 7 bases, with 20 bases between. Germline CDR1 reads MDHEN; CDR2 reads SYDVKM. The CDR3 runs to 15 residues. The CDR3 loop reads CASTFVSGDEQPQHF. In nucleotides, the CDR3 is TGTGCCAGCACTTTTGTGTCGGGGGATGAACAGCCCCAGCATTTT.

The V call is TRBV10-3, the J call TRBJ1-4, with 7 bases that match TRBD1. The CDR3 spans 18 residues. V lost 5 bases, J lost 0 bases, and 12 bases stayed unmatched. The germline V gene has CDR1 ENHRY and CDR2 SYGVKD. In DNA, the CDR3 is TGTGCCATCAGTACCCGACAGGGAGGCCCTTCAACTAATGAAAAACTGTTTTTT. Amino acid sequence: CAISTRQGGPSTNEKLFF.

This sequence joins TRBV7-2 and TRBJ2-1; weak D call: TRBD2 (5 bases). Germline-derived CDR1 and CDR2 are SGHTA and FQGNSA. V was trimmed by 8 bases and J by 0 bases, leaving 14 bases between them. This CDR3 spans 15 amino acids. The CDR3 protein is CASLVTGSSYNEQFF. DNA for the CDR3: TGTGCCAGCCTTGTGACGGGGAGCTCCTACAATGAGCAGTTCTTC. The full variable domain, completed using reference TRBV7-2 and TRBJ2-1, is GAGVSQSPSNKVTEKGKDVELRCDPISGHTALYWYRQSLGQGLEFLIYFQGNSAPDKSGLPSDRFSAERTGGSVSTLTIQRTQQEDSAVYLCASLVTGSSYNEQFFGPGTRLTVL.

The rearrangement links TRBV5-1 to TRBJ2-1; D gene uncertain. V dropped 0 bases and J dropped 10 bases, with 5 bases sitting between them. This CDR3 has 11 residues. CDR1 is SGHRS and CDR2 is YFSETQ in the germline V gene. In DNA form, the CDR3 reads TGCGCCAGCAGCTTGGGGCAGGAGCAGTTCTTC. This translates into CASSLGQEQFF.